The T cell receptor beta chain described here comes from a study of T cells after yellow fever vaccination. This clonotype was seen only a few times. What it recognizes is unknown. Study-level findings and limits: A weaker secondary response peaked on day 5, the primary on day 15.

Production of TCR cDNA was by 5'RACE template switching, which also added a universal primer site and UMIs. TCRdb called the 5' RACE reads again in MiXCR, with one record for every CDR3 protein. Among under 700,000 distinct CDR3 sequences listed, roughly a sixth were seen once. Germline V gene lookup returns CDR1 KGHSH and CDR2 LQKENI. This CDR3 has 14 amino acids. V dropped 7 bases and J dropped 4; count of bases not matched to a gene: 8. The chain has TRBV18 and TRBJ2-7; 9 nucleotides match TRBD1. This TCR was recovered from a young man who received the YFV17D yellow fever vaccine. The source material was PBMCs, sampled about 5 days after the first yellow fever vaccination. This chain's CDR3 is CASFLGTGLYEQYF. In DNA, the CDR3 is TGTGCCAGCTTCCTCGGGACAGGGCTGTACGAGCAGTACTTC.